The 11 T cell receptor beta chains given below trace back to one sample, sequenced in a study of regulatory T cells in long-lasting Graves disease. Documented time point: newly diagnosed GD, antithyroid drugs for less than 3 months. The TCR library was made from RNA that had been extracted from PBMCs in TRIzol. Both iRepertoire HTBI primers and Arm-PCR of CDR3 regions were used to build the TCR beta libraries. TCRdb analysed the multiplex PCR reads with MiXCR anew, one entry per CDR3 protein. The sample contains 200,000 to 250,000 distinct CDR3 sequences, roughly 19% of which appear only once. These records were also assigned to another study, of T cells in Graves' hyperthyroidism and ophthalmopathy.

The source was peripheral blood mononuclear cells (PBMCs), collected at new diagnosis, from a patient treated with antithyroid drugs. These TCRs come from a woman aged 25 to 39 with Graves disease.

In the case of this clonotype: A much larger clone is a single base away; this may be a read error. The CDR3 loop reads CASNPTGTSGSINGQFF. DNA for the CDR3: TGTGCCAGCAACCCCACTGGGACTAGCGGGAGTATAAATGGGCAGTTCTTC. The chain uses TRBV6-1 and TRBJ2-1, with 14 bases matching TRBD2. Germline V gives CDR1 MNHNS, CDR2 SASEGT. The CDR3 totals 17 residues.

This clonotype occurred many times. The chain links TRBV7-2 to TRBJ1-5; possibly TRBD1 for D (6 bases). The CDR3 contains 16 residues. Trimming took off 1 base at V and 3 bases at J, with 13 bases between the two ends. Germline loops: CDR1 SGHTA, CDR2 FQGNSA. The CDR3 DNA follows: TGTGCCAGCAGCTTAGATAACAGGGCTCTCAATCAGCCCCAGCATTTT. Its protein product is CASSLDNRALNQPQHF.

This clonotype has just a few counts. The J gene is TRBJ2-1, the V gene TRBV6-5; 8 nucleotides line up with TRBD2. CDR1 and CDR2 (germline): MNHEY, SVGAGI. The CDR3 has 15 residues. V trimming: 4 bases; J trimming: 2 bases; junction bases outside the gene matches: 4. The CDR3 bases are TGTGCCAGCAGTTCCCCTAGCGGGCCCTACAATGAGCAGTTCTTC. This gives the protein CASSSPSGPYNEQFF.

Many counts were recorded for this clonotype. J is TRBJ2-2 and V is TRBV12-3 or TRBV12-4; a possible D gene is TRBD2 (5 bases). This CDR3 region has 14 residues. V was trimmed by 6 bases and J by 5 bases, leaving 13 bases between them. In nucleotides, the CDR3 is TGTGCCAGCAGCCCCTATAGGACTACCGGGGAGCTGTTTTTT. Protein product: CASSPYRTTGELFF.

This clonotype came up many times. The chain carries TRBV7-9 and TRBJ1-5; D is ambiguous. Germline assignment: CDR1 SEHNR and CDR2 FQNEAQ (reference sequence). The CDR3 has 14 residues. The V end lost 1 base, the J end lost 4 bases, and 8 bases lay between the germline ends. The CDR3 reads CASSLGGVNQPQHF. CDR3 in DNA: TGTGCCAGCAGCTTAGGAGGAGTGAATCAGCCCCAGCATTTT.

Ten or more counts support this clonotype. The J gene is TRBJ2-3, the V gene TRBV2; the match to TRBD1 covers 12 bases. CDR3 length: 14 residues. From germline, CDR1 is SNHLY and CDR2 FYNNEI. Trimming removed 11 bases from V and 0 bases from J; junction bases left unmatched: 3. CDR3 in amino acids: CAGTGGMSTDTQYF. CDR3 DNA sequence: TGTGCCGGGACAGGGGGCATGAGCACAGATACGCAGTATTTT. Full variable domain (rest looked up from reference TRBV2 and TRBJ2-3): EPEVTQTPSHQVTQMGQEVILRCVPISNHLYFYWYRQILGQKVEFLVSFYNNEISEKSEIFDDQFSVERPDGSNFTLKIRSTKLEDSAMYFCAGTGGMSTDTQYFGPGTRLTVL.

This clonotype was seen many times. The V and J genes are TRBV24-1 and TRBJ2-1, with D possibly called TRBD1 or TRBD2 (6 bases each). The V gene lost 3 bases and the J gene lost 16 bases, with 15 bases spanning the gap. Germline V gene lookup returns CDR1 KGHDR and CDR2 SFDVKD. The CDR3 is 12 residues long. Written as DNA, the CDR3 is TGTGCCACCAGTGATGGATTGGGGGGCGATTTCTTC. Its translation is CATSDGLGGDFF.

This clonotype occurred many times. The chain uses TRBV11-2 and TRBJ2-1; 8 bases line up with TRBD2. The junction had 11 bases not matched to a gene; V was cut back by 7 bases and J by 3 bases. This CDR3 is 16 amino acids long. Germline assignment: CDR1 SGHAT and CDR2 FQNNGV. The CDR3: CASTTPQGLVYNEQFF. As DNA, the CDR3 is TGTGCCAGCACCACACCGCAGGGACTAGTCTACAATGAGCAGTTCTTC. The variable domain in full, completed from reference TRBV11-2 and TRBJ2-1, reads EAGVAQSPRYKIIEKRQSVAFWCNPISGHATLYWYQQILGQGPKLLIQFQNNGVVDDSQLPKDRFSAERLKGVDSTLKIQPAKLEDSAVYLCASTTPQGLVYNEQFFGPGTRLTVL.

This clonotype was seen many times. This CDR3 reads CASSQGTVTRVTQYF. CDR3 sequence (DNA): TGCGCCAGCAGCCAAGGGACAGTCACGAGAGTGACCCAGTACTTC. This chain joins TRBV4-1 and TRBJ2-5; a weak D match, TRBD1 (6 bases). The CDR3 has 15 residues. The V end was cut by 1 base, the J end by 7 bases, with 16 bases between. Germline lookup yields CDR1 MGHRA and CDR2 YSYEKL.

CDR3 nucleotides: TGTGCCAGCAGCTTGGTGGGCAGGAGCTCCTACGAGCAGTACTTC. The encoded protein is CASSLVGRSSYEQYF. The chain uses TRBV5-6 and TRBJ2-7; D remains ambiguous. The CDR3 totals 15 residues. The ends were cut back, 0 bases at V and 0 bases at J, with 10 bases in the middle. Germline-derived CDR1 and CDR2 are SGHDT and YYEEEE.

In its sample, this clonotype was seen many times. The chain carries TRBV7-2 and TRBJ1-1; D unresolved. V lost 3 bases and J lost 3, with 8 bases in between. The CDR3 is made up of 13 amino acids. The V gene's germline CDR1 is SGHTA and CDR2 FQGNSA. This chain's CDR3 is CASSFRPYTEAFF. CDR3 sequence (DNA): TGTGCCAGCAGCTTCCGACCTTACACTGAAGCTTTCTTT.